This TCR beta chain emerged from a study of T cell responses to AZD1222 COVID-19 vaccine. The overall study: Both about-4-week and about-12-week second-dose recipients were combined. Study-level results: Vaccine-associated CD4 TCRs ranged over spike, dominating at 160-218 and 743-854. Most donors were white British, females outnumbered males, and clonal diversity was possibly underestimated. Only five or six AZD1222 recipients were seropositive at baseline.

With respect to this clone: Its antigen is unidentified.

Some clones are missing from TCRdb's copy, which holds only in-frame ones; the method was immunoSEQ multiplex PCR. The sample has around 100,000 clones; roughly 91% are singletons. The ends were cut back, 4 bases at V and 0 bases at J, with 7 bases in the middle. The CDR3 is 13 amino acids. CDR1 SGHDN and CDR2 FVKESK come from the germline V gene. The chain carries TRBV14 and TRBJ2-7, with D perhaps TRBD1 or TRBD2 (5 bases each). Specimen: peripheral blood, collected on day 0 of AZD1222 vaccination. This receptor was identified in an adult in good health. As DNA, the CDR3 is TGTGCCAGCAGCCCGAGGGGCTCCTACGAGCAGTACTTC. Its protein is CASSPRGSYEQYF.